This T cell receptor beta chain was profiled in a study of CXCR3-negative and CXCR3-positive naive CD8 T cells. UMI-labeled 5' RACE yielded the TRB cDNA libraries. TCRdb re-called the 5' RACE reads and shows each CDR3 protein once, DNA omitted. The listing contains over 100,000 distinct CDR3 sequences. Study findings and constraints: CD5 surface expression was similar among naive subsets, and TCR strength was estimated by inference from TRB CDR3 properties.

CD45RO-CCR7+CD27+CD95- defined naive CD8+ T cells. Details on this clonotype: Its antigen is as yet unknown.

The origin of this receptor is a human donor in good health. Some clones in this sample may be carry-over from other donors' samples. The sequencing input was naive CXCR3- CD8+ T cells from blood. Subset meaning: CD45RO-CCR7+CD27+CD95- naive CD8+ T cells lacking CXCR3 (TNR3-).

CDR3 loop: CASSLERTVNYGYTF. The chain joins TRBV7-2 to TRBJ1-2; as DNA is missing, the TRBD1 call by TCRdb cannot be tested. The CDR3 is made up of 15 amino acids. The germline CDR1 and CDR2 sequences are SGHTA and FQGNSA. Combining the CDR3 with reference TRBV7-2 and TRBJ1-2 gives the whole variable domain GAGVSQSPSNKVTEKGKDVELRCDPISGHTALYWYRQSLGQGLEFLIYFQGNSAPDKSGLPSDRFSAERTGGSVSTLTIQRTQQEDSAVYLCASSLERTVNYGYTFGSGTRLTVV.